This passage covers 3 T cell receptor beta chains from one sample sequenced in a study of cytomegalovirus exposure and HLA in healthy donors. The repertoire was sequenced with immunoSEQ multiplex PCR; TCRdb's copy has only in-frame clones and lacks some. The sample contains 200,000 to 300,000 clones, about nine tenths of which appear only once. The specimen was PBMCs. The receptor source for this set is a woman aged 25 to 39 in good health and CMV-seronegative.

The chain links TRBV7-9 to TRBJ2-5; 7 nucleotides agree with TRBD1. Germline V gene data show CDR1 as SEHNR and CDR2 as FQNEAQ (reference sequence). The CDR3 spans 15 residues. With 1 base clipped from V and 4 bases from J, the junction kept 6 bases outside the gene matches. The CDR3 DNA reads as TGTGCCAGCAGCTTAGGACAGGGTGGAGGAGAGACCCAGTACTTC. Translated: CASSLGQGGGETQYF.

J is TRBJ2-2 and V is TRBV28, with 9 bases identical to TRBD2. Germline V lookup: CDR1 MDHEN, CDR2 SYDVKM. V trimming: 6 bases; J trimming: 6 bases; junction bases outside the gene matches: 11. The length of the CDR3 is 16 residues. The CDR3 nucleotides are TGTGCCAGCAGCCCTAGCTTGGGACTAGCCCCCGGGGAGCTGTTTTTT. Translation gives CASSPSLGLAPGELFF.

J is TRBJ1-1 and V is TRBV10-3, with D uncertain. Trimming took 5 bases from V and 0 from J, leaving 7 bases between them. The CDR3 sequence is 13 residues long. The V gene's germline CDR1 is ENHRY and CDR2 SYGVKD. The CDR3 DNA is TGTGCCATCAGTACAACAGTGAACACTGAAGCTTTCTTT. Its translation: CAISTTVNTEAFF.